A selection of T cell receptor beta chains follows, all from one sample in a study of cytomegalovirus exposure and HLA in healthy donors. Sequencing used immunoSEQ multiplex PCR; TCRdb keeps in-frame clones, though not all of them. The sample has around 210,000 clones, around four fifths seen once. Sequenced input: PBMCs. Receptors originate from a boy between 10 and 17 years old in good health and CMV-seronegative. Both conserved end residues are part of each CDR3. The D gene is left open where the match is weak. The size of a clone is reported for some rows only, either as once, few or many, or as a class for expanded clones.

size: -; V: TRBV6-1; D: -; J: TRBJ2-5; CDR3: CASSERLGGRVETQYF; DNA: TGTGCCAGCAGTGAAAGGCTCGGCGGCAGGGTGGAGACCCAGTACTTC
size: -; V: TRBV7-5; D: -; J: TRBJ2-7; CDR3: CVRSAGTGFLSYEQYF; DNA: TGTGTCAGAAGCGCCGGGACAGGGTTTCTCTCCTACGAGCAGTACTTC
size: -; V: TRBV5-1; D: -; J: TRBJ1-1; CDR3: CASSPEVKIGAFF; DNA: TGCGCCAGCAGCCCGGAGGTGAAGATTGGAGCTTTCTTT
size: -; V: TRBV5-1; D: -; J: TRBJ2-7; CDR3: CASSWTESYEQYF; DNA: TGCGCCAGCAGCTGGACAGAGTCCTACGAGCAGTACTTC
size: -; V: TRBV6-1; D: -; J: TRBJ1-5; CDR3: CASRDSAVNQPQHF; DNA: TGTGCCAGCAGGGACAGCGCAGTAAATCAGCCCCAGCATTTT
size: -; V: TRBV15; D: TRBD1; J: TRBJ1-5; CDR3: CATSRGTGGRQPQHF; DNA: TGTGCCACCAGCAGGGGGACAGGGGGCCGGCAGCCCCAGCATTTT
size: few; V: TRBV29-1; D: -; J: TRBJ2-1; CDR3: CSARRRQSSSYNEQFF; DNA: TGCAGCGCCCGGAGGCGTCAGTCAAGCTCCTACAATGAGCAGTTCTTC
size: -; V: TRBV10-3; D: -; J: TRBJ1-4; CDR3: CAIRGDVEEEKLFF; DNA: TGTGCCATCAGGGGTGATGTGGAGGAGGAAAAACTGTTTTTT
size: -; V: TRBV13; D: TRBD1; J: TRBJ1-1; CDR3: CASSKDRVISEAFF; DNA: TGTGCCAGCAGCAAGGACAGGGTGATTTCTGAAGCTTTCTTT
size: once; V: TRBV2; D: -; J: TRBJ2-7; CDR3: CASSLEGGGYEQYF; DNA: TGTGCCAGCAGCCTAGAGGGGGGGGGCTACGAGCAGTACTTC
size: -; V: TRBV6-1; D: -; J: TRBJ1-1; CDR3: CASRRGGTLNAEAFF; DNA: TGTGCCAGCAGGCGGGGGGGGACCCTAAACGCTGAAGCTTTCTTT
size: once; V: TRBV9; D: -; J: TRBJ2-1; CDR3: CASSPNRNSPMEVCRRFF; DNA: TGTGCCAGCAGTCCTAATCGTAACTCCCCAATGGAGGTGTGTCGTAGGTTCTTC
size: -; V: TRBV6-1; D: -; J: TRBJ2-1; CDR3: CASSELFWQFF; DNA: TGTGCCAGCAGTGAACTCTTTTGGCAGTTCTTC
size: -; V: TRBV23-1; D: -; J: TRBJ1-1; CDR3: CASTSGQPRGTEAFF; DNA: TGCGCCAGCACCAGCGGGCAGCCTAGGGGCACTGAAGCTTTCTTT
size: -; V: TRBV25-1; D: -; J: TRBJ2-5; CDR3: CASNFHSGFTETQYF; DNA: TGTGCCAGCAACTTTCACAGCGGCTTTACAGAGACCCAGTACTTC
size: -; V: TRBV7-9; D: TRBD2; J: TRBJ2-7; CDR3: CASSLKAAGAWHEQYF; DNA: TGTGCCAGCAGCTTAAAGGCTGCGGGAGCGTGGCACGAGCAGTACTTC
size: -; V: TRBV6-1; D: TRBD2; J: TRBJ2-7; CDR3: CASRRLAGYYEQYF; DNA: TGTGCCAGCAGGCGACTAGCGGGGTACTACGAGCAGTACTTC
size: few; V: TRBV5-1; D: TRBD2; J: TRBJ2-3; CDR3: CASGGASGGSTDTQYF; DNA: TGCGCCAGCGGAGGCGCCAGCGGGGGGAGCACAGATACGCAGTATTTT
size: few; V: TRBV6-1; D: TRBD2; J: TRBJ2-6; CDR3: CATGGFSGANVLTF; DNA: TGTGCCACCGGGGGGTTCTCTGGGGCCAACGTCCTGACTTTC
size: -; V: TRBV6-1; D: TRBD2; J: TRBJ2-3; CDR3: CASSPLSGGSDTQYF; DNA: TGTGCCAGCAGCCCCCTAAGCGGGGGTTCAGATACGCAGTATTTT
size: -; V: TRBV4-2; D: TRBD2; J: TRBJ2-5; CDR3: CASSQDRAGGSETQYF; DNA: TGTGCCAGCAGCCAAGATCGGGCGGGGGGGTCGGAGACCCAGTACTTC
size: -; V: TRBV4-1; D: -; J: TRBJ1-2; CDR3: CASSQDAGWEAYGYTF; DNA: TGCGCCAGCAGCCAAGATGCGGGCTGGGAGGCCTATGGCTACACCTTC
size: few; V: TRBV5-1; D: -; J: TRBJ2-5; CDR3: CASSLGGWETQYF; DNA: TGCGCCAGCAGCTTGGGAGGGTGGGAGACCCAGTACTTC
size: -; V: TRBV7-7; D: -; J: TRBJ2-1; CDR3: CASSLFGRYNEQFF; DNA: TGTGCCAGCAGCCTATTCGGCAGGTACAATGAGCAGTTCTTC
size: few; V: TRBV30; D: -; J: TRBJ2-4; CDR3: CAWEAPSLAKNIQYF; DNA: TGTGCCTGGGAGGCTCCGAGCCTAGCCAAAAACATTCAGTACTTC
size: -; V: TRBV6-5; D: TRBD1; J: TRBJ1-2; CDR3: CASSSGTGVYTF; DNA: TGTGCCAGCAGCTCCGGGACAGGGGTTTACACCTTC
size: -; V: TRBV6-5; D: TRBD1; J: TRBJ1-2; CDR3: CASSRGTGLDGYTF; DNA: TGTGCCAGCAGCCGAGGGACAGGGCTTGATGGCTACACCTTC
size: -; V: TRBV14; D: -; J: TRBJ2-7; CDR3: CASSPGFSGDGEQYF; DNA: TGTGCCAGCAGTCCGGGATTTTCGGGGGATGGCGAGCAGTACTTC
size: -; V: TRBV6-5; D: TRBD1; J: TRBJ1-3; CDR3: CASRLTQGAGNTIYF; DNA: TGTGCCAGCAGATTGACACAGGGGGCTGGAAACACCATATATTTT
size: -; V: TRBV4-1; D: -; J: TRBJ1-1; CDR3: CASSQDPRENTEAFF; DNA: TGCGCCAGCAGCCAAGATCCCAGGGAGAACACTGAAGCTTTCTTT
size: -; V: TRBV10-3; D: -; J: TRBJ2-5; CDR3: CAISVTALETQYF; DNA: TGTGCCATCAGCGTGACAGCCTTGGAGACCCAGTACTTC
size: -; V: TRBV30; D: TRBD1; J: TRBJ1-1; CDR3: CAWDRGLDTEAFF; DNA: TGTGCCTGGGACAGGGGTCTGGACACTGAAGCTTTCTTT
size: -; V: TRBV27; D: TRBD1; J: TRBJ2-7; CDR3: CASSFGTGGPYEQYF; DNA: TGTGCCAGCAGTTTCGGGACAGGGGGGCCGTACGAGCAGTACTTC
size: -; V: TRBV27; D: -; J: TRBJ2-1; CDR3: CASSLSSASHNEQFF; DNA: TGTGCCAGCAGTTTATCAAGCGCTTCTCACAATGAGCAGTTCTTC
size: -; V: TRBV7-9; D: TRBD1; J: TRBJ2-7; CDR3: CASSPYRGYEQYF; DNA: TGTGCCAGCAGTCCCTACAGGGGGTACGAGCAGTACTTC
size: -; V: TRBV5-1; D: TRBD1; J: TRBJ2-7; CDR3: CASSLGTGFNEQYF; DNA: TGCGCCAGCAGCTTGGGGACAGGCTTCAACGAGCAGTACTTC
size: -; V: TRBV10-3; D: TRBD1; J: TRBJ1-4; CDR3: CAISDFVQGANEKLFF; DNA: TGTGCCATCAGTGACTTCGTACAGGGGGCTAATGAAAAACTGTTTTTT
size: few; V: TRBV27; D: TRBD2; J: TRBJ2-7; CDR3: CASSSSGREQYF; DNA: TGTGCCAGCAGTTCCTCCGGGAGGGAGCAGTACTTC
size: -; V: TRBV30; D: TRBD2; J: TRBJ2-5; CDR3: CARAGEGGYQETQYF; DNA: TGTGCCCGAGCGGGAGAGGGAGGGTACCAAGAGACCCAGTACTTC
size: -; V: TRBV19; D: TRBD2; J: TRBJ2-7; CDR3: CASSGRLAGGPSYEQYF; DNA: TGTGCCAGTAGTGGCCGACTAGCGGGGGGGCCCTCCTACGAGCAGTACTTC
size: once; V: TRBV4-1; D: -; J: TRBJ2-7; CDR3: CASSRWDKTYEQYF; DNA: TGCGCCAGCAGCCGCTGGGACAAGACCTACGAGCAGTACTTC
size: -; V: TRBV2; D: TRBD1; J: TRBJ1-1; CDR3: CASTPQGAQTEAFF; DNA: TGTGCCAGCACCCCCCAGGGGGCGCAAACTGAAGCTTTCTTT
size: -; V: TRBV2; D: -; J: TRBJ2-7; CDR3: CASSDPLSSYEQYF; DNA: TGTGCCAGCAGTGACCCTCTGAGCTCCTACGAGCAGTACTTC
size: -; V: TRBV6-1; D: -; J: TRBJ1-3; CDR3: CASSPRGNSGNTIYF; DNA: TGTGCCAGCAGTCCCCGGGGGAATTCTGGAAACACCATATATTTT
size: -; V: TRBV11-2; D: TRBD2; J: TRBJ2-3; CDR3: CASSLRGSGGATDTQYF; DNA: TGTGCCAGCAGCTTAAGGGGTAGCGGGGGGGCCACAGATACGCAGTATTTT
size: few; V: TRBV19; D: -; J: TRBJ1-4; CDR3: CASSGGGQNEKLFF; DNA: TGTGCCAGTAGTGGCGGGGGCCAGAATGAAAAACTGTTTTTT
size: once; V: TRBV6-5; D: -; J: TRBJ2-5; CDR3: CASSNSFRRETQYF; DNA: TGTGCCAGCAGCAATTCGTTTAGGAGAGAGACCCAGTACTTC
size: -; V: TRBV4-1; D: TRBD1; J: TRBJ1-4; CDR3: CASSQAGQGANEKLFF; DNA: TGCGCCAGCAGCCAAGCTGGACAGGGGGCGAATGAAAAACTGTTTTTT
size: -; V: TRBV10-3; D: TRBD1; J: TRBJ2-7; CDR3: CAMRQDRESEQYF; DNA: TGTGCCATGAGGCAGGACAGGGAGAGCGAGCAGTACTTC
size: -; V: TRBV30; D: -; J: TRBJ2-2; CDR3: CAWRRLAVTGELFF; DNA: TGTGCCTGGAGACGCTTGGCAGTCACCGGGGAGCTGTTTTTT
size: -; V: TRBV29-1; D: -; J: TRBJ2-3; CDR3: CSVEDAFVPTYTDTQYF; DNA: TGCAGCGTTGAAGACGCCTTCGTTCCTACCTACACAGATACGCAGTATTTT